This T cell receptor beta chain originates from a study of tumor-infiltrating lymphocytes in primary liver carcinoma (dated by TCRdb to the late 2010s). Concerning the study at large: The five patients, three men and two women aged 30 to 69 years, had hepatocellular carcinoma (four) or combined HCC and intrahepatic cholangiocarcinoma (one). High reproducibility was observed for the technical replicate repertoires, with mean shared-clone rates about 0.92 and correlation coefficients above 0.98. Each sample produced roughly 3.65 to 7.13 million productive TCRbeta reads, and read depth showed no significant difference between tissue types. The five patients had tumors staged T1-T3 N0M0, with maximum diameters ranging from roughly 4.2 to 11 cm. A total of roughly 35 specimens from 5 patients underwent TCRbeta repertoire sequencing, comprising about 25 tumor regions, 5 adjacent noncancerous liver tissues and 5 peripheral blood samples. The approximately 25 tumor region samples were profiled with Agilent mRNA microarrays so that TCRbeta repertoire diversity could be related to the local molecular phenotype. The study combined TCRbeta repertoire sequencing, expression microarrays and whole-exome sequencing across five regions of each liver tumor, with adjacent normal tissue and blood. General findings and caveats noted by the study authors: Only about 7.5-24% of top clones were present in all five regions of a tumor, suggesting spatial heterogeneity of tumor-infiltrating T cells. The top 250 clones made up a significantly larger repertoire fraction in tumors than in blood (p = 0.039). Pairs of tumor regions showed greater repertoire overlap (mean roughly 35%) than tumor-adjacent pairs (17%) or tumor-blood pairs (about 14%), which is consistent with antigen-driven expansion. The study included only five patients, and the authors note findings should be validated in a larger study. Only the TCR beta chain was sequenced, so true repertoire diversity is likely underestimated because unpaired alpha chains were not captured. Comparison of CD4+ and CD8+ T cell repertoires was precluded by the use of bulk unsorted samples.

Starting from 500 to 600 ng total RNA, TCRbeta-specific cDNA was produced by reverse transcription with a constant-region primer and ProtoScript II reverse transcriptase. TCRbeta libraries were built with three nested multiplex PCR rounds, a slightly modified ARM-PCR procedure. Each of the first two PCR rounds ran for nine to eleven cycles and used multiplex TRBV1-TRBV30 forward primers together with a Cbeta reverse primer. Sample barcodes and Illumina adapters were attached in a final 25-cycle PCR using Deep VentR polymerase. Before sequencing, amplicons between 200 and 500 bp were purified from gel using a QIAquick gel extraction kit. The TCRbeta amplicons were sequenced with 250-bp paired-end reads on an Illumina HiSeq 2500. As for the authors' bioinformatics: Quality trimming of reads was performed with Trimmomatic v0.33, and paired reads were merged with FLASH v1.2.11 so that full CDR3 sequences could be recovered. MiGEC v1.2.1b assigned V, D and J germline segments to the rearranged TCRbeta sequences. VDJtools v1.0.0 computed clonotype statistics and Shannon-Wiener diversity indices. To reduce sampling bias, subsequent analyses other than the diversity analysis used only the 250 most abundant clonotypes in each sample. The public reads were reanalyzed by TCRdb: fastp trimming at Q25, MiXCR alignment, in-frame beta chains only. Duplicate CDR3 protein sequences are folded into a single record with the most common DNA and genes. Clone size and V and J calls follow TCRdb, not the original study. The table for this sample lists about 84,000 distinct CDR3 sequences; around 70% of them were counted only once. Together, the top ten hold 15% to 20% of the sample.

CDR1 and CDR2 (MGHRA, YSYEKL) derive from the germline V gene. Inclusive of the bounding cysteine and phenylalanine, the CDR3 is 15 residues long. Only CDR3 DNA remains: 45 bases, in frame from the first base. A note on this clonotype: The antigen it recognizes is unknown. A junction boundary mismatches the germline segment, possibly from a read error.

Total RNA and DNA were co-extracted without cell sorting from roughly 20-30 mg of bulk tissue using the AllPrep DNA/RNA mini kit. Between late 2015 and early 2016, five patients in China with histopathologically diagnosed primary liver carcinoma had their tumors surgically resected. At the time of sampling, the patients had chronic HBV infection and had not received any treatment. Five spatially separated regions were sampled from each tumor: the superior, inferior, left-lateral and right-lateral poles, plus the tumor centre. According to histology, viable tumor cells made up more than 75% of every tumor sample. Fresh tumor and adjacent tissue pieces were bisected; one half was stored in RNAlater at -80°C, the other sent for histology.

The origin of this receptor is a man aged 35-49 years with primary liver carcinoma and hepatitis B virus infection. Sequenced material: liver tumor tissue from sampling region 1. Interpreted using the paper, the cell subset or site label stands for: tumor region T1, superior pole. The chain joins TRBV4-1 to TRBJ2-3, with a tentative D gene TRBD2 over 6 matching bases. The nucleotides are TGCGCCAGCAGCCGAGATATACTAGCTTTGGATATGCAGTATTTT. Its amino acids are CASSRDILALDMQYF.